Reported below is one T cell receptor beta chain. The data stem from a study of blood T cell repertoires in COVID-19. Across the whole study: Both acute and convalescent COVID-19 samples were obtained from the United States, Italy and Spain. PBMCs, B-cell-depleted T cells, or T cells were the source of the cDNA or gDNA that made up the material.

In the original analysis: Using reference gene primer amplification, nucleated cell counts were estimated. Assay: immunoSEQ multiplex PCR; the TCRdb copy retains only in-frame clones and omits some. V and J calls and clone size are given by that table; D and trimming were obtained from the DNA. The sample lists 190,000 or so clones; around nine tenths were seen once. The CDR3 has 13 amino acids. Germline CDR1 and CDR2: SQVTM and ANQGSEA. Trimming left V 6 bases short and J 0 bases short, with 9 bases between. The V call is TRBV29-1, the J call TRBJ1-5; D is undetermined. Material for sequencing was peripheral blood. The source is a young woman who had recovered from COVID-19. The CDR3 region is CSVISYSNQPQHF. The CDR3 DNA follows: TGCAGCGTAATCAGTTATAGCAATCAGCCCCAGCATTTT.